The clone carrying this T cell receptor (beta chain) was seen a handful of times. The library protocol tagged individual cDNA molecules with unique molecular identifiers. TCRdb called the 5' RACE reads again in MiXCR, with one record for every CDR3 protein. This sample has 40,000 or so distinct CDR3 sequences; 5% to 5.5% occur once, and the top ten carry under 7%. This sample is part of a study of early T cells in non-severe SARS-CoV-2 infection. Germline V gene sequence: CDR1 MRHNA, CDR2 SNTAGT. This CDR3 spans 14 amino acids. V gave up 6 bases and J gave up 13 bases; unmatched junction bases: 8. The rearrangement uses TRBV6-4 and TRBJ2-1; 14 bases are a match to TRBD2. The TCR comes from an adult who was a healthcare worker with PCR-confirmed SARS-CoV-2 infection or an uninfected control (not recorded which). Source: whole blood, taken at baseline. CDR3 residues: CASSEIGTSGSQFF. DNA for the CDR3: TGTGCCAGCAGCGAAATAGGGACTAGCGGGAGTCAGTTCTTC.